This entry describes one T cell receptor (beta chain). Its antigen is undetermined. The data were obtained in a study of T cell responses to AZD1222 COVID-19 vaccine. Study-level points and caveats: Among the donors, most were white British and more were female, and clonal diversity was possibly underestimated.

Measured with immunoSEQ multiplex PCR; TCRdb has only the in-frame clones, and not every one. Altogether about 68,000 clones are present, more than 80% being singletons, with the ten largest covering 2% to 2.5%. Germline V gene data show CDR1 as SGHNT and CDR2 as YENEEA. The germline V and J ends were trimmed by 1 base and 7 bases, with 11 bases remaining between them. The CDR3 is made up of 14 amino acids. The sequences come from peripheral blood, collected on day 0 of AZD1222 vaccination. The chain links TRBV11-3 to TRBJ2-1; no firm D call. The receptor was isolated from an adult in good health. CDR3 nucleotides: TGTGCCAGCAGCTTAGGAGGACCCGAAAATGAGCAGTTCTTC. Protein sequence: CASSLGGPENEQFF.